The TCR beta chain described here comes from a study of T cell responses to AZD1222 COVID-19 vaccine. Study observations and caveats: A mostly white British donor set with more females was recruited, and clonal diversity was possibly underestimated. Repertoire samples came only from after the peak T cell response.

The method was immunoSEQ multiplex PCR; TCRdb's version includes in-frame clones alone and lacks a portion of them. The sample has some 150,000 clones, 94% seen once. On this clone itself: Its target is not known.

CDR3 length: 14 residues. The trim removed 2 bases at V and 5 bases at J, leaving 2 bases unmatched. Germline values: CDR1 SNHLY, CDR2 FYNNEI. The rearrangement links TRBV2 to TRBJ2-5; 10 bases are shared with TRBD2. This receptor was identified in an adult in good health. The input for sequencing was peripheral blood, taken on day 0 of AZD1222 vaccination. DNA of the CDR3: TGTGCCAGCAGTGAACCGACTAGCGGGGAGACCCAGTACTTC. This sequence encodes CASSEPTSGETQYF.